These 20 T cell receptor beta chains were all obtained from the same sample, sequenced in a study of blood T cell repertoires in COVID-19. Assay used: immunoSEQ multiplex PCR; TCRdb lists only in-frame clones, some missing. Of 55,000 to 75,000 clones in the sample, around 80% were seen once. Sequencing was carried out using peripheral blood. The receptor source for this set is a human donor in a cohort sampled during active COVID-19.

The chain joins TRBV24-1 to TRBJ2-2, with a possible D match to TRBD1 (6 bases). Trimming removed 4 bases at V and 2 bases at J, with 16 bases between. CDR3 length: 17 residues. Germline CDR1 KGHDR, CDR2 SFDVKD. The CDR3 nucleotides are TGTGCCACCAGTGACGACGGCGGCAGGGGAAACACCGGGGAGCTGTTTTTT. It specifies CATSDDGGRGNTGELFF.

The chain has TRBV5-6 and TRBJ1-2; TRBD1 matches 10 bases. Germline loops: CDR1 SGHDT, CDR2 YYEEEE. The CDR3 is 16 amino acids. With V trimmed by 3 bases and J by 3 bases, 8 bases remained unmatched. The CDR3 DNA reads TGTGCCAGCAGCTCGGCCGGGACAGGGGATTACTATGGCTACACCTTC. This codes for CASSSAGTGDYYGYTF.

V and J are TRBV6-6 and TRBJ2-5; 10 bases line up with TRBD1. CDR1 MNHNY and CDR2 SVGAGI come from the germline V gene (reference sequence). The CDR3 covers 14 residues. J lost 5 bases, V lost 6 bases, and 6 bases had no gene match. CDR3 loop: CASRVGTGVETQYF. DNA of the CDR3: TGTGCCAGCAGAGTCGGGACAGGGGTCGAGACCCAGTACTTC.

This clone was observed a handful of times. The V gene is TRBV24-1, the J gene TRBJ2-5; possibly TRBD2 for D (5 bases). Germline lookup yields CDR1 KGHDR and CDR2 SFDVKD. Trimming left V 9 bases short and J 5 bases short, with 15 bases between. The CDR3 spans 13 residues. CDR3 DNA: TGTGCCACCTCCCCCGAGGGAAGGGAGACCCAGTACTTC. This encodes CATSPEGRETQYF.

V is TRBV7-2 and J is TRBJ2-1; D perhaps matches TRBD2 (6 bases). V shed 3 bases and J shed 10 bases, with 22 bases lying between them. The CDR3 runs 16 residues. From germline, CDR1 is SGHTA and CDR2 FQGNSA. CDR3 sequence: CASSFEAGPMNAEQFF. The CDR3 DNA is TGTGCCAGCAGCTTTGAAGCGGGCCCTATGAACGCAGAGCAGTTCTTC.

The gene calls are TRBV3-1 (or the pseudogene TRBV3-2) and TRBJ2-5, with D possibly matching TRBD1 (6 bases). V lost 4 bases and J lost 3, with 15 bases in between. This CDR3 is 15 amino acids long. Germline lookup yields CDR1 LGHDT and CDR2 YNNKEL (reference sequence). The CDR3 DNA reads as TGTGCCAGCAGCCCTGCAGGGGTTCGAAAAGAGACCCAGTACTTC. It encodes CASSPAGVRKETQYF.

Written as DNA, the CDR3 is TGTGCCAGCAAGTCGATCAGAGATACGCAGTATTTT. Its translation is CASKSIRDTQYF. The gene calls are TRBV12-3 or TRBV12-4 and TRBJ2-3; D unclear. V shed 7 bases and J shed 5 bases, with 10 bases lying between them. There are 12 residues in the CDR3.

DNA for the CDR3: TGTGCCAGCAGCATGGGGACTAGCGGCACAGATACGCAGTATTTT. It encodes CASSMGTSGTDTQYF. This chain connects TRBV11-1 to TRBJ2-3; TRBD2 matches at 10 bases. CDR1 and CDR2 (germline): SGHAT, FQDESV (reference sequence). Trimming at V came to 5 bases and at J to 1 base, leaving 3 bases not matched to a gene. The CDR3 spans 15 residues.

The chain combines TRBV10-2 with TRBJ2-1; D remains ambiguous. The CDR3 covers 11 residues. V dropped 7 bases and J dropped 9 bases, with 10 bases sitting between them. Germline loops: CDR1 WSHSY, CDR2 SAAADI. The CDR3 region is CASKSVSEQFF. For the CDR3, the DNA is TGCGCCAGCAAAAGTGTCAGTGAGCAGTTCTTC.

The V and J genes are TRBV19 and TRBJ2-1, with 9 bases lining up with TRBD2. The CDR3 length is 17 residues. V shed 6 bases and J 2 bases; nucleotides not matched to a gene: 11. Germline V gene sequence: CDR1 LNHDA, CDR2 SQIVND (reference sequence). The CDR3 loop reads CASSLPVGGRAYNEQFF. CDR3 DNA sequence: TGTGCCAGTAGCTTACCCGTTGGCGGGAGGGCCTACAATGAGCAGTTCTTC.

The V and J genes are TRBV4-3 and TRBJ2-4, with 7 bases that match TRBD1. The CDR3 loop spans 21 amino acids. V lost 4 bases to trimming and J lost 0 bases; unmatched junction nucleotides: 21. Germline CDR1 LGHNA, CDR2 YSLEER. The CDR3 DNA sequence: TGCGCCAGCAGCCGACCTCCCGGACAGGATACGATAAGCCTAGCCAAAAACATTCAGTACTTC. This encodes CASSRPPGQDTISLAKNIQYF.

This chain connects TRBV6-6 to TRBJ1-6; 8 bases are shared with TRBD1. This CDR3 is built from 14 residues. V lost 5 bases, J lost 7 bases, and 4 bases stayed unmatched. Germline V CDR1 and CDR2: MNHNY, SVGAGI (reference sequence). CDR3 sequence reads: CASSTTGDNSPLHF. The CDR3 DNA reads TGTGCCAGCAGTACGACAGGGGACAATTCACCCCTCCACTTT.

CDR3 region: CASSVGPPAGELFF. The CDR3 nucleotides read TGTGCCAGCAGCGTAGGGCCGCCAGCCGGGGAGCTGTTTTTT. The V gene is TRBV9, the J gene TRBJ2-2; D is undetermined. This CDR3 is 14 amino acids long. Germline assignment: CDR1 SGDLS and CDR2 YYNGEE. With 0 bases removed from V and 6 bases from J, the gap between germline ends came to 9 bases.

This clone was picked up one time. V usage is TRBV5-6 and J usage is TRBJ1-1, with TRBD1 as a possible D gene (5 bases). The CDR3 has 13 amino acids. The V end lost 4 bases, the J end lost 2 bases, and 9 bases lay between the germline ends. Germline lookup yields CDR1 SGHDT and CDR2 YYEEEE. CDR3 DNA sequence: TGTGCCAGCAGCACGGACACAAACACTGAAGCTTTCTTT. This sequence encodes CASSTDTNTEAFF.

The chain links TRBV6-5 to TRBJ2-7; TRBD2 matches 8 bases. This CDR3 has 15 residues. After removal of 0 bases from V and 5 bases from J, the junction contained 6 bases not matched to a gene. Germline values: CDR1 MNHEY, CDR2 SVGAGI. DNA for the CDR3: TGTGCCAGCAGTTACTCGTGGCTAGCGGGCCACGAGCAGTACTTC. It specifies CASSYSWLAGHEQYF.

In DNA form, the CDR3 reads TGTGCCAGCTCACCTCCGGGACTGGGAACTTACAATGAGCAGTTCTTC. Translation: CASSPPGLGTYNEQFF. The chain carries TRBV18 and TRBJ2-1; maybe TRBD2 (6 bases). Deletions cut 3 bases from V and 4 bases from J, with 16 bases between. The germline gives CDR1 KGHSH, CDR2 LQKENI. The CDR3 runs to 16 residues.

V is TRBV7-2 and J is TRBJ1-5; D is undetermined. The V gene's germline CDR1 is SGHTA and CDR2 FQGNSA. Trimming took off 2 bases at V and 7 bases at J, with 15 bases between the two ends. The CDR3 runs to 15 residues. DNA of the CDR3: TGTGCCAGCAGCTTATCATTTGGGCAATCGCAGCCCCAGCATTTT. It yields the protein CASSLSFGQSQPQHF.

The V gene is TRBV13, the J gene TRBJ2-1; weak D call: TRBD2 (5 bases). This CDR3 is 16 amino acids long. The ends were cut back, 5 bases at V and 2 bases at J, with 16 bases in the middle. CDR1 and CDR2 from the germline V gene are PRHDT and FYEKMQ (reference sequence). This CDR3 reads CASSTLLAGPYNEQFF. DNA for the CDR3: TGTGCCAGCAGCACCCTTCTAGCTGGTCCCTACAATGAGCAGTTCTTC. The full variable domain, with the rest looked up from reference TRBV13 and TRBJ2-1, is AAGVIQSPRHLIKEKRETATLKCYPIPRHDTVYWYQQGPGQDPQFLISFYEKMQSDKGSIPDRFSAQQFSDYHSELNMSSLELGDSALYFCASSTLLAGPYNEQFFGPGTRLTVL.

The gene calls are TRBV30 and TRBJ2-5; possibly TRBD2 for D (5 bases). CDR3 length equals 13 residues. Trimming stripped 3 bases from V and 4 bases from J, with 12 bases between. In germline, CDR1 is GTSNPN, CDR2 SVGIG (reference sequence). This CDR3 is CAWRTTSSETQYF. The CDR3 DNA sequence: TGTGCCTGGAGAACTACTAGTTCAGAGACCCAGTACTTC.

The chain employs TRBV28 and TRBJ2-1; 10 bases agree with TRBD1. Germline CDR1 reads MDHEN; CDR2 reads SYDVKM. This CDR3 is built from 15 residues. V lost 3 bases to trimming and J lost 4 bases; unmatched junction nucleotides: 3. CDR3 sequence reads: CASSFPGQGYNEQFF. CDR3 bases: TGTGCCAGCAGTTTTCCGGGACAGGGGTACAATGAGCAGTTCTTC.